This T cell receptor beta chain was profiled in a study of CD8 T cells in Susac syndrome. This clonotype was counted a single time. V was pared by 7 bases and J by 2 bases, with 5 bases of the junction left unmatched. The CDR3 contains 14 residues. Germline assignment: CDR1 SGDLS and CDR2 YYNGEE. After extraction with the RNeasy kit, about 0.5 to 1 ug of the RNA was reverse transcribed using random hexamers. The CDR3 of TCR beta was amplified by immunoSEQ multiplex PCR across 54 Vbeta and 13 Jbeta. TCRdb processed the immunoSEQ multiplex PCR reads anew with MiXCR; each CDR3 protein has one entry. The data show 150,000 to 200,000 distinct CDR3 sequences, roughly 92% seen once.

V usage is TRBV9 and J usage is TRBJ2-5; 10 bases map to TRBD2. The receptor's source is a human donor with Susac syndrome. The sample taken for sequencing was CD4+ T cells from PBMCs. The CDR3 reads CASGVAGGQETQYF. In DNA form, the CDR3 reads TGTGCCAGCGGAGTAGCGGGGGGACAAGAGACCCAGTACTTC.